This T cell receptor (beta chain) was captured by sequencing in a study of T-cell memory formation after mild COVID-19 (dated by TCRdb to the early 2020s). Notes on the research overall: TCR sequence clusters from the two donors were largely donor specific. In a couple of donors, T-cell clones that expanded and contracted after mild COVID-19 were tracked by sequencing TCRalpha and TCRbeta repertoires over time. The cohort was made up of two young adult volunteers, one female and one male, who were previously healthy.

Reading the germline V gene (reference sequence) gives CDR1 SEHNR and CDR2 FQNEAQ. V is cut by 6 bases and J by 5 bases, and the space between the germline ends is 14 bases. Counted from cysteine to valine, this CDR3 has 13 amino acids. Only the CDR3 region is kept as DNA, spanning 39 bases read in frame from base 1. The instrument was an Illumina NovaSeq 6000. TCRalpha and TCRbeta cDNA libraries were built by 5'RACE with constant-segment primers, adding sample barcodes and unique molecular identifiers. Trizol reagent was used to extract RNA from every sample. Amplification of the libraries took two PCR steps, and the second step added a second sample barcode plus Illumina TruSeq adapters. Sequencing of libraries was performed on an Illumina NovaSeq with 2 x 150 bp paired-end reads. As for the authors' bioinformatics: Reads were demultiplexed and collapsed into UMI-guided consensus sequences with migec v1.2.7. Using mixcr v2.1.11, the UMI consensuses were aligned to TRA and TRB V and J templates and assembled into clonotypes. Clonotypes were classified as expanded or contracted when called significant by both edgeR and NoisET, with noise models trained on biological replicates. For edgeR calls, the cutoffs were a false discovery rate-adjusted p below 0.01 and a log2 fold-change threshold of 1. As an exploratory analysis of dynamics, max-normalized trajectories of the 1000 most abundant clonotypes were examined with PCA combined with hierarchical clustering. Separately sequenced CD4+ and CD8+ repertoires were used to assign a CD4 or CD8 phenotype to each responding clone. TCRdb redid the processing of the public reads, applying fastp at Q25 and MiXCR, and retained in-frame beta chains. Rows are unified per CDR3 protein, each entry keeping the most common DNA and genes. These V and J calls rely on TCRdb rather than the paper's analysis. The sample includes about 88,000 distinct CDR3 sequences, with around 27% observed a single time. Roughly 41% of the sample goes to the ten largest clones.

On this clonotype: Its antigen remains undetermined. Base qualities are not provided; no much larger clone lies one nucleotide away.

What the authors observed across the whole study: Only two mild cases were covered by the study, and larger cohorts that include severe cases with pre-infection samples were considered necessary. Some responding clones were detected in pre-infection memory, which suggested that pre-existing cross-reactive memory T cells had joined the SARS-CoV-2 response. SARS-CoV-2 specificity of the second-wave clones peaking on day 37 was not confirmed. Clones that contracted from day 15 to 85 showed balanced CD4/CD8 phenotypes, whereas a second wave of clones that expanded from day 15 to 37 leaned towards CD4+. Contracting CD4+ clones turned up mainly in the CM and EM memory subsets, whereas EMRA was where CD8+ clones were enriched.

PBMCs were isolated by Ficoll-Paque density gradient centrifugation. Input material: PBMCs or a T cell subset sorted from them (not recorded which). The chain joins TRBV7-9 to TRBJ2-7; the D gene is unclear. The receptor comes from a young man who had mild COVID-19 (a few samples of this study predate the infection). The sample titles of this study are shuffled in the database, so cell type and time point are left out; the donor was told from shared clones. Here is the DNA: TGTGCCAGCAGTTCCCCGGGCGTCCACGAGCAGTACGTC. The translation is CASSSPGVHEQYV.